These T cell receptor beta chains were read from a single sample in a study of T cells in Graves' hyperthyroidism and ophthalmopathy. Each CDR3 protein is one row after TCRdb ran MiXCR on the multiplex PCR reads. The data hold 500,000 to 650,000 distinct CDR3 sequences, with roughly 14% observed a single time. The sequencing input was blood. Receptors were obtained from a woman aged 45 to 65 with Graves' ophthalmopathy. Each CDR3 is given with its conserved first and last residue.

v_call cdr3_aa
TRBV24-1 CATSDSSGSPNTGELFF
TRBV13 CASSLTSGRSDGELFF
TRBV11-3 CASSSPQRGTDTQYF
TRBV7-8 CASSLATYTDTQYF
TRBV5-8 CASSLAGRRGQKLFF
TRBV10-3 CAISELIAGGLYEQYF
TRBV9 CASSVGTSGHNEQFF
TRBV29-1 CSAIAGGLPYNEQFF
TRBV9 CASSLIDRTNTGELFF
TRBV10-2 CASRRAGDMGTEAFF